These T cell receptor beta chains were read from a single sample in a study of post-analysis software for immune sequencing data. MiXCR, run by TCRdb on the PCR reads, gives a single entry per CDR3 protein. The table records about 810,000 distinct CDR3 sequences, roughly 58% of them present only once. Sample: blood. These TCRs come from a girl aged 5-17 years with multiple sclerosis. The CDR3 runs from the conserved cysteine through the conserved F or W. The order of the fields is V gene, D gene, clone size, J gene, CDR3 DNA, CDR3 protein. A D gene is named only where the DNA matches it firmly. A clone size is listed for some rows: how often the clone was seen (once, few, many), or a class if it is expanded.

v_gene: TRBV29-1; d_gene: TRBD1; abundance: .; j_gene: TRBJ1-1; CDR3nt: TGCAGCGTCCGGACAGGGCGTACTGAAGCTTTCTTT; CDR3aa: CSVRTGRTEAFF
v_gene: TRBV20-1; d_gene: .; abundance: few; j_gene: TRBJ2-7; CDR3nt: TGCAGTGCTAGTCCACACAGGGTATCTAGGGAGCAGTACTTC; CDR3aa: CSASPHRVSREQYF
v_gene: TRBV6-1; d_gene: .; abundance: .; j_gene: TRBJ2-7; CDR3nt: TGTGCCAGCAGTGCTTGGGAAGGGATGGGCTCCTACGAGCAGTACTTC; CDR3aa: CASSAWEGMGSYEQYF
v_gene: TRBV20-1; d_gene: TRBD2; abundance: few; j_gene: TRBJ2-1; CDR3nt: TGCAGTGCTCCCTTCTCACTAGCGGGGGATGAGCAGTTCTTC; CDR3aa: CSAPFSLAGDEQFF
v_gene: TRBV20-1; d_gene: .; abundance: .; j_gene: TRBJ1-5; CDR3nt: TGCAGTGCTAGAGTGGTGGCAGGGCCTTATAGCAATCAGCCCCAGCATTTT; CDR3aa: CSARVVAGPYSNQPQHF
v_gene: TRBV5-8; d_gene: .; abundance: few; j_gene: TRBJ2-1; CDR3nt: TGTGCCAGCAGCTTGGAGGCGAGCCTTTACAATGAGCAGTTCTTC; CDR3aa: CASSLEASLYNEQFF
v_gene: TRBV7-2; d_gene: TRBD1; abundance: .; j_gene: TRBJ2-5; CDR3nt: TGTGCCAGCAGCCCGAGGGCAGGGGGCGTAGAGACCCAGTACTTC; CDR3aa: CASSPRAGGVETQYF
v_gene: TRBV5-1; d_gene: .; abundance: .; j_gene: TRBJ2-5; CDR3nt: TGCGCCAGCGGTTGGGGACAAACTCACAATGAGCAGTACTTC; CDR3aa: CASGWGQTHNEQYF
v_gene: TRBV20-1; d_gene: .; abundance: .; j_gene: TRBJ2-7; CDR3nt: TGCAGTGCTAGAGGGCAGGGGACACCCTACGAGCAGTACTTC; CDR3aa: CSARGQGTPYEQYF
v_gene: TRBV12-3/TRBV12-4; d_gene: TRBD1; abundance: few; j_gene: TRBJ2-7; CDR3nt: TGTGCCAGCAGTCTCTGGACAGGGCACGAGCAGTACTTC; CDR3aa: CASSLWTGHEQYF
v_gene: TRBV4-1; d_gene: .; abundance: .; j_gene: TRBJ2-1; CDR3nt: TGCGCCAGCAGCCAAGGCCCGCAGGGGAACAATGAGCAGTTCTTC; CDR3aa: CASSQGPQGNNEQFF
v_gene: TRBV29-1; d_gene: .; abundance: .; j_gene: TRBJ2-2; CDR3nt: TGCAGCGTTGACTTAGGAGGGGAGCTGTTTTTT; CDR3aa: CSVDLGGELFF
v_gene: TRBV7-2; d_gene: .; abundance: .; j_gene: TRBJ2-5; CDR3nt: TGTGCCAGCAGCTGGAGGGCACGAGAGACCCAGTACTTC; CDR3aa: CASSWRARETQYF
v_gene: TRBV20-1; d_gene: .; abundance: few; j_gene: TRBJ2-7; CDR3nt: TGCAGTGCTCCTAGAGCAGGCTCGGACGAGCAGTACTTC; CDR3aa: CSAPRAGSDEQYF
v_gene: TRBV6-5; d_gene: .; abundance: .; j_gene: TRBJ1-2; CDR3nt: TGTGCCAGCACCGACGCCTCAGGGCCCTATGGCTACACCTTC; CDR3aa: CASTDASGPYGYTF
v_gene: TRBV7-9; d_gene: TRBD2; abundance: .; j_gene: TRBJ2-5; CDR3nt: TGTGCCAGCAGCTCCAGCGGGAAACAAGAGACCCAGTACTTC; CDR3aa: CASSSSGKQETQYF
v_gene: TRBV20-1; d_gene: TRBD2; abundance: few; j_gene: TRBJ2-7; CDR3nt: TGCAGTGCTAGAGCTCCTAGCGGATCCTACGAGCAGTACTTC; CDR3aa: CSARAPSGSYEQYF
v_gene: TRBV6-1; d_gene: TRBD1; abundance: .; j_gene: TRBJ2-3; CDR3nt: TGTGCCAGCAGGGGGACAGGGATTTCAGATACGCAGTATTTT; CDR3aa: CASRGTGISDTQYF
v_gene: TRBV20-1; d_gene: TRBD1; abundance: few; j_gene: TRBJ2-5; CDR3nt: TGCAGTGCTCGATCCCCGGACAGGGATGAGACCCAGTACTTC; CDR3aa: CSARSPDRDETQYF
v_gene: TRBV5-4; d_gene: .; abundance: .; j_gene: TRBJ1-2; CDR3nt: TGTGCCAGCAGCTATCAGGGTCAACGAGGCTACACCTTC; CDR3aa: CASSYQGQRGYTF
v_gene: TRBV20-1; d_gene: TRBD2; abundance: .; j_gene: TRBJ2-3; CDR3nt: TGCAGTGCTAGCACTAGCGGGAGGACCACAGATACGCAGTATTTT; CDR3aa: CSASTSGRTTDTQYF
v_gene: TRBV20-1; d_gene: .; abundance: .; j_gene: TRBJ2-1; CDR3nt: TGCAGTGCTAGTACGCCTGTTTCCCTCCCTGAGCAGTTCTTC; CDR3aa: CSASTPVSLPEQFF
v_gene: TRBV7-2; d_gene: .; abundance: .; j_gene: TRBJ2-1; CDR3nt: TGTGCCAGCAGCTCTAAAGGGCATGAGCAGTTCTTC; CDR3aa: CASSSKGHEQFF
v_gene: TRBV6-2/TRBV6-3; d_gene: .; abundance: .; j_gene: TRBJ2-7; CDR3nt: TGTGCCAGCAGGAGAGTGGGCGAGCAGTACTTC; CDR3aa: CASRRVGEQYF
v_gene: TRBV5-1; d_gene: TRBD2; abundance: .; j_gene: TRBJ2-7; CDR3nt: TGCGCCAGTAAACCGGGACTAGCGGACTACGAGCAGTACTTC; CDR3aa: CASKPGLADYEQYF
v_gene: TRBV5-1; d_gene: TRBD1; abundance: few; j_gene: TRBJ2-7; CDR3nt: TGCGCCAGCAGCTTGGATTCGCCGGGACAGGGGGCCTACGAGCAGTACTTC; CDR3aa: CASSLDSPGQGAYEQYF
v_gene: TRBV12-3/TRBV12-4; d_gene: TRBD1; abundance: .; j_gene: TRBJ2-7; CDR3nt: TGTGCCAGCAAGACCCAGGGGGAAAGGTCCTACGAGCAGTACTTC; CDR3aa: CASKTQGERSYEQYF
v_gene: TRBV6-6; d_gene: .; abundance: few; j_gene: TRBJ2-3; CDR3nt: TGTGCCAGCAGCGTCTCGGCCCTCGCTGGCACAGATACGCAGTATTTT; CDR3aa: CASSVSALAGTDTQYF
v_gene: TRBV27; d_gene: .; abundance: .; j_gene: TRBJ1-2; CDR3nt: TGTGCCAGCAGTTTAGACAGGTCGGCTAACTATGGCTACACCTTC; CDR3aa: CASSLDRSANYGYTF
v_gene: TRBV20-1; d_gene: .; abundance: .; j_gene: TRBJ2-1; CDR3nt: TGCAGTGCTAGAGCCTATACCGGGACCGAATACAATGAGCAGTTCTTC; CDR3aa: CSARAYTGTEYNEQFF
v_gene: TRBV7-9; d_gene: .; abundance: .; j_gene: TRBJ2-5; CDR3nt: TGTGTGACGGAGGGGAGCGAGACCCAGTACTTC; CDR3aa: CVTEGSETQYF
v_gene: TRBV25-1; d_gene: .; abundance: .; j_gene: TRBJ1-2; CDR3nt: TGTGCCAGCGACTATGAGGGGGGTGGCGGCTACACCTTC; CDR3aa: CASDYEGGGGYTF
v_gene: TRBV11-2; d_gene: TRBD2; abundance: .; j_gene: TRBJ2-5; CDR3nt: TGTGCCAGCAGCATCGGACTAGCGGAAAAGCAAGAGACCCAGTACTTC; CDR3aa: CASSIGLAEKQETQYF
v_gene: TRBV20-1; d_gene: TRBD1; abundance: few; j_gene: TRBJ2-7; CDR3nt: TGCAGTGCTAGATGGACAGGGCCCTACGAGCAGTACTTC; CDR3aa: CSARWTGPYEQYF
v_gene: TRBV27; d_gene: TRBD2; abundance: few; j_gene: TRBJ2-1; CDR3nt: TGTGCCAGCAGGCAGGGACTAGCGGAGCAGTTCTTC; CDR3aa: CASRQGLAEQFF
v_gene: TRBV5-6; d_gene: TRBD1; abundance: .; j_gene: TRBJ2-1; CDR3nt: TGTGCCAGCAGCATCCGGGACAGAAACAATGAGCAGTTCTTC; CDR3aa: CASSIRDRNNEQFF
v_gene: TRBV5-1; d_gene: TRBD2; abundance: few; j_gene: TRBJ2-7; CDR3nt: TGCGCCAGCAGCTTGGGACTAGCGGGGGGGCGCGAGCAGTACTTC; CDR3aa: CASSLGLAGGREQYF
v_gene: TRBV20-1; d_gene: TRBD1; abundance: few; j_gene: TRBJ2-7; CDR3nt: TGCAGTGCCGCCGAGACAGGGATCGGGTACGAGCAGTACTTC; CDR3aa: CSAAETGIGYEQYF
v_gene: TRBV29-1; d_gene: .; abundance: .; j_gene: TRBJ2-7; CDR3nt: TGCAGCGTGACAACTCACCCGGGAAGCTCCTACGAGCAGTACTTC; CDR3aa: CSVTTHPGSSYEQYF
v_gene: TRBV5-5; d_gene: .; abundance: once; j_gene: TRBJ2-1; CDR3nt: TGTGCCAGCAGCTTGGAACAGGAGCAGTTCTTC; CDR3aa: CASSLEQEQFF
v_gene: TRBV4-1; d_gene: TRBD2; abundance: .; j_gene: TRBJ2-7; CDR3nt: TGCGCCAGCAGCCAGGGACTAGCGGTCTCCTACGAGCAGTACTTC; CDR3aa: CASSQGLAVSYEQYF
v_gene: TRBV12-5; d_gene: .; abundance: once; j_gene: TRBJ2-5; CDR3nt: TGTGCTAGTGGTTTCGTAGGAGGAGAGACCCAGTACTTC; CDR3aa: CASGFVGGETQYF
v_gene: TRBV20-1; d_gene: TRBD2; abundance: .; j_gene: TRBJ2-7; CDR3nt: TGCAGTGCTAGAGAAGCGGGAGGGCCTTTACGAGGTTCCGAGCAGTACTTC; CDR3aa: CSAREAGGPLRGSEQYF
v_gene: TRBV7-6; d_gene: .; abundance: few; j_gene: TRBJ1-2; CDR3nt: TGTGCCAGCAGCCCCCCCGGGGTTGCCTATGGCTACACCTTC; CDR3aa: CASSPPGVAYGYTF
v_gene: TRBV15; d_gene: .; abundance: .; j_gene: TRBJ2-6; CDR3nt: TGTGCCACCAGCACCCTCAACTCTGGGGCCAACGTCCTGACTTTC; CDR3aa: CATSTLNSGANVLTF